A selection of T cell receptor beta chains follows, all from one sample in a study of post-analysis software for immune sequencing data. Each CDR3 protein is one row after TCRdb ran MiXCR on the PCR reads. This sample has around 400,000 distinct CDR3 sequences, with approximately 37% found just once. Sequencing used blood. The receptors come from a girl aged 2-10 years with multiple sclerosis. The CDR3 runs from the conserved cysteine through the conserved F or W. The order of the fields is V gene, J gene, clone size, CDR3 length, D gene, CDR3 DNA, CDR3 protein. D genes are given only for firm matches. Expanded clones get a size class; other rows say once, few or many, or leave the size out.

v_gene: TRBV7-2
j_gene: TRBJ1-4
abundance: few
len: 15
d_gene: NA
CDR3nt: TGTGCCAGCAGCTCTCAGGGATCGGCTAATGAAAAACTGTTTTTT
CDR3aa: CASSSQGSANEKLFF

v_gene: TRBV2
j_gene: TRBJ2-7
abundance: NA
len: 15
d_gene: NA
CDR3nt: TGTGCCAGCAGTCTAGGCCCTTACGGAACCTACGAGCAGTACTTC
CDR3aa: CASSLGPYGTYEQYF

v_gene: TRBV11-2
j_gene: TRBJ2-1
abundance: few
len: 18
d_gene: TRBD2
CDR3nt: TGTGCCAGCAGCTCGAGCCTAGCGGGGCCACTCTACTTCAATGAGCAGTTCTTC
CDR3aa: CASSSSLAGPLYFNEQFF

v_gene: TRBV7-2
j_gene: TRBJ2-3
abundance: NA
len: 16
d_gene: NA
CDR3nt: TGTGCCAGCAGCTTACAAGGGGGGCGAAGTTTAGATACGCAGTATTTT
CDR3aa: CASSLQGGRSLDTQYF

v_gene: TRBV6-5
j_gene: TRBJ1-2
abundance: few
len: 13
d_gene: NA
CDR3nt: TGTGCCAGCAGTCCAGGGACGGTAACTGGCTACACCTTC
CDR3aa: CASSPGTVTGYTF

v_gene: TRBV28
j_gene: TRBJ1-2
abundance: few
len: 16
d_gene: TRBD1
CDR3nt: TGTGCCAGCACCTCCCCAGGGACAGGGCAGAGGTGGGGCTACACCTTC
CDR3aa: CASTSPGTGQRWGYTF

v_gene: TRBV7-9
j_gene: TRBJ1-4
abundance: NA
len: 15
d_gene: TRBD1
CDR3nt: TGTGCCAGCAGCCACAAGGGACAGTCTAATGAAAAACTGTTTTTT
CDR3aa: CASSHKGQSNEKLFF

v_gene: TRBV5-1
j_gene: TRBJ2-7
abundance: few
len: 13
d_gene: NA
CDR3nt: TGCGCCAGCAGCTTGGCGGACATCTACGAGCAGTACTTC
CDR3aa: CASSLADIYEQYF

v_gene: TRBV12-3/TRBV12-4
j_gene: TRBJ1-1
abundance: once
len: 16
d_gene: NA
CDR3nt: TGTGCCAGCAGTTATAGGGTCAGCCAGACTCACGGGGAAGCTTTCTTT
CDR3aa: CASSYRVSQTHGEAFF

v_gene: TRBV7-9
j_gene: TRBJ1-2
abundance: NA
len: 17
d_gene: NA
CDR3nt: TGTGCCAGCACCGCTACCGGGACCGGGAAGTCTAACTATGGCTACACCTTC
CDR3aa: CASTATGTGKSNYGYTF